This TCR beta chain comes out of a study of cytomegalovirus exposure and HLA in healthy donors. In the study overall: Inside one of the first data releases sat around 86 million unique TCRs taken from HLA-typed donors.

Study-wide results and limits: An observed cluster of highly shared sequence variants was recorded as a likely sequencing artifact. The investigators catalogued 164 TCR beta chains as cytomegalovirus-associated.

Turning to this clone: As yet, its antigen is unknown.

V lost 6 bases, J lost 6 bases, and 9 bases stayed unmatched. This CDR3 is 14 amino acids long. Germline assignment: CDR1 LNHDA and CDR2 SQIVND (reference sequence). The PCR contained 60 Vbeta and 13 Jbeta primers. The protocol was immunoSEQ multiplex PCR, while the TCRdb copy is restricted to in-frame clones and leaves out a portion. The sample includes some 150,000 clones, around nine tenths of them seen just once. The rearrangement links TRBV19 to TRBJ2-5, with 8 nucleotides matching TRBD2. Sequencing input: PBMCs. The clonotype originates from a woman aged 25 to 39 in good health and CMV-seronegative. The chain's CDR3 is CASSPAGVSKTQYF. The CDR3 DNA sequence: TGTGCCAGTAGCCCAGCGGGAGTTTCAAAGACCCAGTACTTC.